This is a list of T cell receptor beta chains from one sample in a study of human T cells and chemical hapten exposure. Via MiXCR, TCRdb re-called the RACE reads, giving one row per CDR3 protein. The profile covers about 120,000 distinct CDR3 sequences, with about 13% appearing a single time and roughly 3.1% taken by the ten largest. Sequencing was performed on whole blood, taken in connection with sensitization to the hapten diphenylcyclopropenone (DPC). The receptors derive from a woman aged 18-29 years with alopecia areata. Some clones in this sample may be carry-over from other donors' samples. Both conserved end residues are part of each CDR3. Fields, in order: J gene, V gene, clone size, D gene, CDR3 protein, CDR3 DNA. The D gene is left open where the match is weak. Not every row has a clone size; where given, it reads once, few, many or a size class.

>TRBJ2-2|TRBV7-9|few|-
CASSLRSNTGELFF
TGTGCCAGCAGCTTAAGGTCGAACACCGGGGAGCTGTTTTTT
>TRBJ1-4|TRBV2|-|-
CASSERTANEKLFF
TGTGCCAGCAGCGAGAGGACAGCAAATGAAAAACTGTTTTTT
>TRBJ2-1|TRBV7-9|-|TRBD1
CASSLSSGTGGREQFF
TGTGCCAGCAGCTTGTCTTCGGGGACAGGGGGCAGAGAGCAGTTCTTC
>TRBJ1-3|TRBV9|few|-
CASSVTSGNTIYF
TGTGCCAGCAGCGTAACTAGCGGAAACACCATATATTTT
>TRBJ2-3|TRBV6-1|few|-
CASSEASITDTQYF
TGTGCCAGCAGTGAAGCTTCCATCACAGATACGCAGTATTTT
>TRBJ1-2|TRBV6-5|many|-
CASSPRLSYGYTF
TGTGCCAGCAGTCCCCGGCTTAGCTATGGCTACACCTTC
>TRBJ1-2|TRBV18|-|-
CASSPQVAGAGNYGYTF
TGTGCCAGCTCACCACAGGTTGCGGGGGCCGGTAACTATGGCTACACCTTC
>TRBJ2-5|TRBV4-2|-|TRBD2
CASSLREGETQYF
TGTGCCAGCAGCCTGCGGGAGGGAGAGACCCAGTACTTC
>TRBJ2-1|TRBV7-2|-|-
CASTVTYERSNEQFF
TGTGCCAGCACCGTAACTTACGAGAGGTCCAATGAGCAGTTCTTC
>TRBJ2-5|TRBV10-3|-|-
CAISEGETQYF
TGTGCCATCAGTGAAGGGGAGACCCAGTACTTC
>TRBJ2-2|TRBV18|-|TRBD2
CASSHSSSGTNTGELFF
TGTGCCAGCTCACACTCCTCTAGCGGGACGAACACCGGGGAGCTGTTTTTT
>TRBJ2-7|TRBV12-3/TRBV12-4|few|-
CASSATGYEQYF
TGTGCCAGCAGTGCGACAGGATACGAGCAGTACTTC
>TRBJ2-7|TRBV29-1|-|TRBD2
CSVEVEAGYEQYF
TGCAGCGTTGAAGTAGAAGCGGGGTACGAGCAGTACTTC
>TRBJ2-7|TRBV28|-|-
CASSFQGTYEQYF
TGTGCCAGCAGTTTCCAGGGGACCTACGAGCAGTACTTC
>TRBJ2-3|TRBV10-3|-|-
CAIRGAREDTQYF
TGTGCCATCAGGGGCGCGAGGGAAGATACGCAGTATTTT
>TRBJ2-1|TRBV29-1|-|TRBD1
CSVDTGEGDEQFF
TGCAGCGTCGACACAGGGGAAGGTGATGAGCAGTTCTTC
>TRBJ1-1|TRBV15|few|-
CATSRFTQNTEAFF
TGTGCCACCAGCCGATTTACTCAGAACACTGAAGCTTTCTTT
>TRBJ2-5|TRBV6-5|-|-
CASSYGENPYQETQYF
TGTGCCAGCAGTTACGGGGAGAACCCGTACCAAGAGACCCAGTACTTC
>TRBJ1-3|TRBV4-3|-|-
CASSQDDGVGNTIYF
TGCGCCAGCAGCCAAGATGACGGGGTGGGAAACACCATATATTTT
>TRBJ2-2|TRBV9|few|TRBD2
CASSVRLAGTGELFF
TGTGCCAGCAGCGTGCGACTAGCGGGAACCGGGGAGCTGTTTTTT
>TRBJ2-3|TRBV15|-|TRBD2
CATSRDQVLAGISTDTQYF
TGTGCCACCAGCAGAGATCAAGTACTAGCGGGGATCAGCACAGATACGCAGTATTTT
>TRBJ1-6|TRBV7-2|few|-
CASSLKWVDNSPLHF
TGTGCCAGCAGCCTAAAGTGGGTGGATAATTCACCCCTCCACTTT
>TRBJ2-5|TRBV6-2/TRBV6-3|-|TRBD2
CASSYGLADQETQYF
TGTGCCAGCAGTTATGGACTAGCGGACCAAGAGACCCAGTACTTC
>TRBJ2-7|TRBV11-2|many|-
CASSLADFWGSYEQYF
TGTGCCAGCAGCTTAGCGGATTTCTGGGGGTCCTACGAGCAGTACTTC
>TRBJ2-7|TRBV5-8|many|TRBD1
CASSFGGTGAYEQYF
TGTGCCAGCAGCTTTGGCGGGACAGGGGCCTACGAGCAGTACTTC
>TRBJ2-5|TRBV6-2/TRBV6-3|few|-
CASSSVSGVGQETQYF
TGTGCCAGCAGTTCGGTTTCGGGGGTCGGCCAAGAGACCCAGTACTTC
>TRBJ2-5|TRBV7-9|-|TRBD1
CASSADRDIKETQYF
TGTGCCAGCAGCGCCGACAGGGATATTAAAGAGACCCAGTACTTC
>TRBJ1-3|TRBV20-1|-|-
CSAPQFSGNTIYF
TGCAGTGCTCCACAGTTCTCTGGAAACACCATATATTTT
>TRBJ2-1|TRBV6-5|-|-
CASRSRGGPYNEQFF
TGTGCCAGCAGGTCACGTGGCGGCCCCTACAATGAGCAGTTCTTC
>TRBJ1-1|TRBV29-1|few|-
CSVERGGRNTEAFF
TGCAGCGTTGAAAGGGGAGGTAGGAACACTGAAGCTTTCTTT
>TRBJ2-3|TRBV20-1|few|-
CSAPEEGDTQYF
TGCAGTGCCCCGGAAGAGGGAGATACGCAGTATTTT
>TRBJ2-1|TRBV10-1|-|-
CASSVSGSPAYNEQFF
TGCGCCAGCAGTGTCTCAGGGTCCCCGGCCTACAATGAGCAGTTCTTC
>TRBJ2-5|TRBV4-3|-|-
CASSPSGETQYF
TGCGCCAGCAGCCCCTCGGGGGAGACCCAGTACTTC
>TRBJ1-6|TRBV7-8|many|-
CASSLQGFPRSSYNSPLHF
TGTGCCAGCAGCTTGCAGGGATTCCCCCGCAGCTCCTATAATTCACCCCTCCACTTT
>TRBJ1-6|TRBV18|-|TRBD1
CASSPIGQGLRNSPLHF
TGTGCCAGCTCACCGATTGGACAGGGGCTTAGAAATTCACCCCTCCACTTT
>TRBJ2-2|TRBV7-9|-|-
CASSHGLSYTGELFF
TGTGCCAGCAGCCATGGACTGTCTTACACCGGGGAGCTGTTTTTT
>TRBJ2-3|TRBV5-4|few|-
CASSLEAKDITDTQYF
TGTGCCAGCAGCTTGGAGGCAAAGGATATAACAGATACGCAGTATTTT
>TRBJ2-5|TRBV7-2|few|-
CASSLVAYQETQYF
TGTGCCAGCAGCTTAGTTGCGTACCAAGAGACCCAGTACTTC
>TRBJ1-3|TRBV3-1|-|TRBD1
CASSQQTGGYGNTIYF
TGTGCCAGCAGCCAACAGACAGGGGGCTATGGAAACACCATATATTTT
>TRBJ2-1|TRBV12-3/TRBV12-4|many|-
CASSPDYLLRQFF
TGTGCCAGCTCCCCGGACTACCTGCTTCGGCAGTTCTTC
>TRBJ2-1|TRBV7-9|few|TRBD2
CASSLVPSGGSSYNEQFF
TGTGCCAGCAGCTTAGTCCCTAGCGGGGGGTCCTCCTACAATGAGCAGTTCTTC
>TRBJ2-7|TRBV7-9|few|-
CASSNTGLEAYEQYF
TGTGCCAGCAGCAACACGGGACTGGAAGCCTACGAGCAGTACTTC
>TRBJ1-3|TRBV27|many|TRBD1
CASSRTGEDSGNTIYF
TGTGCCAGCAGTAGGACAGGTGAAGACTCTGGAAACACCATATATTTT
>TRBJ2-3|TRBV12-3/TRBV12-4|-|-
CASSLFGLYTDTQYF
TGTGCCAGCAGCCTCTTTGGTCTCTACACAGATACGCAGTATTTT
>TRBJ1-6|TRBV28|few|-
CASTLPIGPNSPLHF
TGTGCCAGCACCCTACCGATCGGCCCTAATTCACCCCTCCACTTT
>TRBJ1-1|TRBV5-1|many|-
CASRSGDTRLNTEAFF
TGCGCCAGCAGGTCGGGGGACACCCGATTAAACACTGAAGCTTTCTTT
>TRBJ2-7|TRBV6-6|-|TRBD1
CASSYDRGTYEQYF
TGTGCCAGCAGTTACGACAGGGGGACCTACGAGCAGTACTTC
>TRBJ2-3|TRBV11-2|many|TRBD2
CASSPKGSGGADTQYF
TGTGCCAGCAGCCCCAAGGGTAGCGGGGGCGCAGATACGCAGTATTTT
>TRBJ1-4|TRBV20-1|-|-
CSARALGGVEKLFF
TGCAGTGCTAGGGCCTTGGGGGGAGTAGAAAAACTGTTTTTT
>TRBJ1-2|TRBV7-2|many|-
CASSLAVGDGYTF
TGTGCCAGCAGCTTAGCGGTAGGGGATGGCTACACCTTC
>TRBJ2-1|TRBV29-1|-|TRBD2
CSVWGEGYNEQFF
TGCAGCGTTTGGGGGGAGGGGTACAATGAGCAGTTCTTC
>TRBJ2-1|TRBV24-1|-|-
CATSAPGRTNEQFF
TGTGCCACCAGCGCCCCCGGACGGACCAATGAGCAGTTCTTC
>TRBJ1-2|TRBV29-1|few|TRBD1
CSVLGQGDYGYTF
TGCAGCGTACTTGGACAGGGCGACTATGGCTACACCTTC
>TRBJ2-3|TRBV11-2|many|-
CASSLDSTTGTELDTQYF
TGTGCCAGCAGCTTAGATTCAACTACCGGGACGGAATTAGATACGCAGTATTTT
>TRBJ1-2|TRBV5-1|few|-
CASTPGPPNYGYTF
TGCGCCAGCACCCCAGGACCTCCTAACTATGGCTACACCTTC
>TRBJ2-7|TRBV4-1|-|-
CASSQAIFGQFNYEQYF
TGCGCCAGCAGCCAGGCAATTTTCGGACAGTTCAACTACGAGCAGTACTTC
>TRBJ1-5|TRBV10-2|many|-
CASSEQGPQHF
TGCGCCAGCAGTGAACAGGGCCCCCAGCATTTT